The 15 T cell receptor beta chains listed next were all sequenced from one sample in a study of T cells in Graves' hyperthyroidism and ophthalmopathy. Amplification of TCR beta CDR3 regions used RNA as the template. TCR CDR3 regions were first amplified by RT-PCR with HTBI primers. TCRdb re-derived calls from the multiplex PCR reads in MiXCR, one entry per CDR3 protein. The table lists approximately 270,000 distinct CDR3 sequences, about 14% of them singletons. The sample taken for sequencing was blood. These receptors all come from a woman aged 40 to 55 with Graves' hyperthyroidism that later progressed to Graves' ophthalmopathy.

This clonotype was observed at least ten times. The rearrangement links TRBV13 to TRBJ2-3; TRBD2 agrees at 9 bases. The length of the CDR3 is 20 residues. Per the germline V gene, CDR1 is PRHDT and CDR2 is FYEKMQ (reference sequence). Losses at the gene ends were 2 bases for V and 2 bases for J; bases not matched to a gene: 17. CDR3 in amino acids: CASSLSDPLTSGLATDTQYF. The DNA for the CDR3 is TGTGCCAGCAGCTTATCTGATCCCTTAACATCGGGACTAGCCACAGATACGCAGTATTTT.

V usage is TRBV24-1 and J usage is TRBJ2-2; the D gene is possibly TRBD2 (6 bases). The V end was cut by 9 bases, the J end by 4 bases, with 14 bases between. CDR3 length: 14 residues. CDR1 and CDR2 (germline): KGHDR, SFDVKD. The CDR3: CATQRALGTGELFF. The DNA of the CDR3 is TGTGCCACCCAGCGGGCACTAGGCACCGGGGAGCTGTTTTTT.

The chain recombines TRBV7-8 with TRBJ1-5; maybe TRBD1 (5 bases). The ends were cut back, 3 bases at V and 7 bases at J, with 13 bases in the middle. The CDR3 extends over 14 amino acids. The germline gives CDR1 SGHVS, CDR2 FQNEAQ. The CDR3 DNA reads TGTGCCAGCAGCTTGAATCTCCAGGGACAGCCCCAGCATTTT. This sequence encodes CASSLNLQGQPQHF.

The chain carries TRBV15 and TRBJ2-5; D assignment may be TRBD1 or TRBD2 (5 bases each). V lost 1 base to trimming and J lost 0 bases, with 12 bases between them. Germline-derived CDR1 and CDR2 are LNHNV and YYDKDF (reference sequence). The CDR3 is 16 residues long. In DNA form, the CDR3 reads TGTGCCACCAGCAGAGCAGGGCGGGCCGACCAAGAGACCCAGTACTTC. Translation: CATSRAGRADQETQYF. Together with reference TRBV15 and TRBJ2-5, the CDR3 gives the full variable domain: DAMVIQNPRYQVTQFGKPVTLSCSQTLNHNVMYWYQQKSSQAPKLLFHYYDKDFNNEADTPDNFQSRRPNTSFCFLDIRSPGLGDTAMYLCATSRAGRADQETQYFGPGTRLLVL.

The CDR3 reads CASSLGGRANEQFF. DNA for the CDR3: TGCGCCAGCAGCTTGGGTGGGAGGGCCAATGAGCAGTTCTTC. The V call is TRBV5-1, the J call TRBJ2-1, with 7 bases lining up with TRBD2. CDR3 size: 14 residues. V shed 0 bases and J 6 bases; nucleotides not matched to a gene: 3. CDR1 and CDR2 from the germline V gene are SGHRS and YFSETQ.

This clonotype was detected many times. The chain employs TRBV11-2 and TRBJ1-1; a possible D gene is TRBD1 (6 bases). The germline V gene has CDR1 SGHAT and CDR2 FQNNGV. Trimming took off 1 base at V and 7 bases at J, with 13 bases between the two ends. The CDR3 totals 14 residues. In nucleotides, the CDR3 is TGTGCCAGCAGCTTAGGGGGGGCTGGAGGTGAAGCTTTCTTT. Translation gives CASSLGGAGGEAFF.

In its sample, this clonotype was seen many times. The chain joins TRBV11-2 to TRBJ2-2; D may be TRBD2 (5 bases). Germline values: CDR1 SGHAT, CDR2 FQNNGV. V lost 2 bases, J lost 7 bases, and 11 bases lay in between. The length of the CDR3 is 14 residues. CDR3 amino acids: CASSLRASFGELFF. CDR3 coding DNA: TGTGCCAGCAGCTTACGAGCTAGCTTCGGGGAGCTGTTTTTT.

This clonotype was recorded at least ten times. The chain is built from TRBV6-5 and TRBJ2-7, with 8 nucleotides matching TRBD2. Germline CDR1 reads MNHEY; CDR2 reads SVGAGI. After removal of 2 bases from V and 5 bases from J, the junction contained 2 bases not matched to a gene. The CDR3 loop spans 13 amino acids. CDR3 loop: CASSYAGGHEQYF. CDR3 nucleotide sequence: TGTGCCAGCAGTTACGCGGGAGGCCACGAGCAGTACTTC.

This clonotype was counted ten times or more. The genes are TRBV5-1 and TRBJ2-1; 15 positions match TRBD2. J was trimmed by 8 bases and V by 4 bases; bases with no gene match: 4. The CDR3 is 15 amino acids. CDR1 is SGHRS and CDR2 is YFSETQ in the germline V gene. The CDR3 bases are TGCGCCAGCAGCCCTGGACTAGCGGGGGGGGATGAGCAGTTCTTC. Residues: CASSPGLAGGDEQFF. The full variable domain, its missing parts supplied by reference TRBV5-1 and TRBJ2-1, is KAGVTQTPRYLIKTRGQQVTLSCSPISGHRSVSWYQQTPGQGLQFLFEYFSETQRNKGNFPGRFSGRQFSNSRSEMNVSTLELGDSALYLCASSPGLAGGDEQFFGPGTRLTVL.

This clonotype was counted at least ten times. In nucleotides, the CDR3 is TGTGCCAGCAGACAGAGCGGGGGCTACACCTTC. As protein: CASRQSGGYTF. The V call is TRBV5-8, the J call TRBJ1-2; D call uncertain. The CDR3 contains 11 residues. V lost 5 bases and J 8 bases, leaving 10 bases between the germline ends. Germline V CDR1 and CDR2: SGHTS, YDEGEE.

The chain joins TRBV11-2 to TRBJ2-1; D uncertain. CDR1 is SGHAT, CDR2 FQNNGV, per germline. This CDR3 contains 13 residues. Trimming took 1 base from V and 9 from J, leaving 10 bases between them. The CDR3: CASSLVGSVEQFF. CDR3 DNA sequence: TGTGCCAGCAGCTTAGTTGGCTCCGTTGAGCAGTTCTTC.

V usage is TRBV6-2 or TRBV6-3 and J usage is TRBJ1-1; D is ambiguous. Per germline, CDR1 MNHEY and CDR2 SVGEGT. V lost 0 bases and J lost 11, with 19 bases in between. The CDR3 is made up of 15 amino acids. In DNA, the CDR3 is TGTGCCAGCAGTTACTCGAAAAGGATGGCCGGACCCGCTTTCTTT. It codes for CASSYSKRMAGPAFF.

This clonotype was found many times. This chain uses TRBV29-1 with TRBJ1-1; D is uncertain. This CDR3 is built from 14 residues. V lost 7 bases and J lost 1, with 16 bases in between. CDR1 is SQVTM, CDR2 ANQGSEA, per germline. CDR3 protein: CSAYDRRKNTEAFF. CDR3 nucleotides: TGCAGCGCCTACGATCGCCGGAAGAACACTGAAGCTTTCTTT.

This clonotype was seen only once. The rearrangement links TRBV12-5 to TRBJ2-2; TRBD1 might be the D (6 bases). Per the germline V gene, CDR1 is LGHNT and CDR2 is FRNRAP. CDR3 length: 15 residues. Deletions cut 2 bases from V and 4 bases from J, with 11 bases between. For the CDR3, the DNA is TGTGCTAGTGGTTTGTCAGGGGTAGGCACCGGGGAGCTGTTTTTT. This encodes CASGLSGVGTGELFF.

In its sample, this clonotype was seen many times. This sequence joins TRBV28 and TRBJ2-2; D might be TRBD1 (6 bases). The CDR3 totals 15 residues. Trimming stripped 6 bases from V and 4 bases from J, with 15 bases between. Germline CDR1 is MDHEN and CDR2 is SYDVKM. DNA of the CDR3: TGTGCCAGCAGCCATGGACAGTTGGGCACCGGGGAGCTGTTTTTT. It translates to CASSHGQLGTGELFF.